One and the same sample provided the 27 T cell receptor beta chains below, sequenced in a study of blood T cell repertoires in COVID-19 (dated by TCRdb to 2020 to 2021). Library preparation employed the immunoSEQ multiplex PCR assay. The clones in this table, taken by TCRdb from immuneACCESS, are in-frame only. Not every clone is retained; where verified, under half of the shortfall comes from an unresolved V gene, and the cause of the rest is unknown. The sample table shows about 45,000 clones, and 80% are seen once. The ten top clones hold about 20% of the sample. The sample consisted of peripheral blood. Source of these receptors: a man in his 70s with acute or convalescent COVID-19.

The V gene is TRBV12-3 or TRBV12-4, the J gene TRBJ2-7; a weak D match, TRBD1 (6 bases). V was shortened by 8 bases and J by 0 bases, with 11 bases between the two germline ends. The CDR3 is 13 residues long. The CDR3 bases are TGTGCCAGCGGCCTGGGGGCCTCCTACGAGCAGTACTTC. This gives the protein CASGLGASYEQYF.

This clone was recorded once. Other DNA sequences from this sample encode an identical CDR3 as well. The rearrangement uses TRBV9 and TRBJ2-5, with TRBD2 identical over 11 bases. Germline V gene lookup returns CDR1 SGDLS and CDR2 YYNGEE. J was trimmed by 1 base and V by 2 bases; bases with no gene match: 1. This CDR3 has 15 amino acids. CDR3 in DNA: TGTGCCAGCAGCGTTCTAGCGGGGGGCCAAGAGACCCAGTACTTC. It encodes CASSVLAGGQETQYF.

V usage is TRBV2 and J usage is TRBJ1-3; the D is unclear. The germline V and J ends were trimmed by 6 bases and 0 bases, with 12 bases remaining between them. Germline V CDR1 and CDR2: SNHLY, FYNNEI. This CDR3 comprises 15 residues. CDR3 nucleotides: TGTGCCAGCAGCCGAGGCGAGGGCTCTGGAAACACCATATATTTT. This encodes CASSRGEGSGNTIYF.

The rearrangement joins TRBV20-1 to TRBJ2-5; D call uncertain. The V gene's germline CDR1 is DFQATT and CDR2 SNEGSKA (reference sequence). CDR3 size: 11 residues. Trimming left V 1 base short and J 5 bases short, with 5 bases between. CDR3 amino acids: CSARALETQYF. CDR3 nucleotides: TGCAGTGCTAGAGCCTTGGAGACCCAGTACTTC.

This clone was found once. This rearrangement joins TRBV19 to TRBJ1-5; 7 bases map to TRBD1. Trimming took 10 bases from V and 1 from J; bases not matched to a gene: 19. The CDR3 extends over 18 amino acids. Germline CDR1 reads LNHDA; CDR2 reads SQIVND (reference sequence). DNA for the CDR3: TGTGCCACCGCCAACCCGAGACAGGGAAGGGGGAGCAATCAGCCCCAGCATTTT. Residues: CATANPRQGRGSNQPQHF.

J is TRBJ2-3 and V is TRBV7-2, with a possible D match to TRBD2 (5 bases). Germline CDR1 reads SGHTA; CDR2 reads FQGNSA. With 1 base removed from V and 6 bases from J, the gap between germline ends came to 11 bases. This CDR3 spans 14 amino acids. For the CDR3, the DNA is TGTGCCAGCAGCTTAGGTAGTAGCGTGGATACGCAGTATTTT. This translates into CASSLGSSVDTQYF.

The V gene is TRBV11-3, the J gene TRBJ2-5; D unclear. Between the trimmed V and J ends, which lost 1 base and 7 bases, there was a span of 10 bases. The CDR3 extends over 13 amino acids. From germline, CDR1 is SGHNT and CDR2 YENEEA. CDR3 coding DNA: TGTGCCAGCAGCTTAGGACAAGATGGGACCCAGTACTTC. This translates into CASSLGQDGTQYF.

This clone was counted once. The gene calls are TRBV4-1 and TRBJ1-2; no clear D gene. In germline, CDR1 is MGHRA, CDR2 YSYEKL. There are 13 residues in the CDR3. The V gene lost 4 bases and the J gene lost 8 bases, with 14 bases spanning the gap. DNA of the CDR3: TGCGCCAGCAGCCCTTCGTACTCCGCCGGCTACACCTTC. This sequence encodes CASSPSYSAGYTF.

V is TRBV5-1 and J is TRBJ2-2; 8 nucleotides line up with TRBD2. Per germline, CDR1 SGHRS and CDR2 YFSETQ. The V and J ends lost 2 bases and 6 bases, in that order; junction bases with no gene match: 3. The CDR3 is made up of 14 amino acids. The CDR3 sequence is CASSLRGGPGELFF. CDR3 bases: TGCGCCAGCAGCTTACGGGGGGGCCCCGGGGAGCTGTTTTTT.

This chain uses TRBV2 with TRBJ1-2; a possible D gene is TRBD1 (6 bases). The germline gives CDR1 SNHLY, CDR2 FYNNEI. The CDR3 consists of 13 residues. V was cut by 5 bases and J by 2 bases, with 9 bases left in between. CDR3 loop: CASSQGPNYGYTF. As DNA, the CDR3 is TGTGCCAGCAGTCAGGGGCCGAACTATGGCTACACCTTC. Variable domain in full (rest from reference TRBV2 and TRBJ1-2): EPEVTQTPSHQVTQMGQEVILRCVPISNHLYFYWYRQILGQKVEFLVSFYNNEISEKSEIFDDQFSVERPDGSNFTLKIRSTKLEDSAMYFCASSQGPNYGYTFGSGTRLTVV.

The chain uses TRBV28 and TRBJ1-1, with D tentatively TRBD1 (5 bases). From germline, CDR1 is MDHEN and CDR2 SYDVKM. Between the trimmed V and J ends, which lost 0 bases and 0 bases, there was a span of 11 bases. CDR3 length: 16 amino acids. This chain's CDR3 is CASSLWVKDMNTEAFF. CDR3 nucleotide sequence: TGTGCCAGCAGTTTATGGGTCAAGGACATGAACACTGAAGCTTTCTTT.

The chain employs TRBV10-3 and TRBJ2-1, with a weak D call TRBD1 (6 bases). The germline gives CDR1 ENHRY, CDR2 SYGVKD. This CDR3 region has 14 residues. The ends were cut back, 7 bases at V and 3 bases at J, with 13 bases in the middle. CDR3 region: CAIKGQQNYNEQFF. DNA for the CDR3: TGTGCCATCAAAGGACAGCAAAACTACAATGAGCAGTTCTTC.

The rearrangement uses TRBV9 and TRBJ2-1, with 11 bases fitting TRBD2. The trim removed 4 bases at V and 1 base at J, leaving 13 bases unmatched. Looked up from germline, CDR1 is SGDLS and CDR2 is YYNGEE. This CDR3 is 19 amino acids long. The CDR3, as DNA: TGTGCCAGCAGCCCACGTCACACCACTAGCGGGGGTTCCTACAATGAGCAGTTCTTC. This translates into CASSPRHTTSGGSYNEQFF.

The chain links TRBV7-6 to TRBJ1-3; D call uncertain. The CDR3 extends over 15 amino acids. The germline V and J ends were trimmed by 5 bases and 4 bases, with 15 bases remaining between them. Germline V gives CDR1 SGHVS, CDR2 FNYEAQ. This CDR3 is CASSPGAELGNTIYF. CDR3 bases: TGTGCCAGCAGCCCTGGAGCCGAATTGGGAAACACCATATATTTT.

The chain combines TRBV7-8 with TRBJ1-2; no clear D. CDR3 length: 14 amino acids. V was cut by 0 bases and J by 1 base, with 6 bases left in between. Per germline, CDR1 SGHVS and CDR2 FQNEAQ. CDR3 amino acids: CASSLAGSNYGYTF. The DNA of the CDR3 is TGTGCCAGCAGCTTAGCTGGGAGTAACTATGGCTACACCTTC.

The chain is built from TRBV7-3 and TRBJ1-1; no reliable D call. CDR3 length: 15 amino acids. CDR1 SGHTA and CDR2 FQGTGA come from the germline V gene. V was pared by 5 bases and J by 2 bases, with 15 bases between. The CDR3 protein is CASSPTTTLNTEAFF. DNA for the CDR3: TGTGCCAGCAGCCCCACGACAACCTTAAACACTGAAGCTTTCTTT.

The chain uses TRBV19 and TRBJ2-1; 7 bases align to TRBD2. With 4 bases clipped from V and 3 bases from J, the junction kept 9 bases outside the gene matches. Germline CDR1 reads LNHDA; CDR2 reads SQIVND (reference sequence). The CDR3 totals 16 residues. The DNA for the CDR3 is TGTGCCAGTAGTAGAGGACCAGCGGGGATCTACAATGAGCAGTTCTTC. Translating gives CASSRGPAGIYNEQFF.

V usage is TRBV6-2 or TRBV6-3 and J usage is TRBJ2-1, with D uncertain. Trimming stripped 4 bases from V and 5 bases from J, with 18 bases between. Germline V lookup: CDR1 MNHEY, CDR2 SVGEGT. The length of the CDR3 is 16 residues. For the CDR3, the DNA is TGTGCCAGCAGTTCCCCTTTGGCTAGGCTCCACAATGAGCAGTTCTTC. Amino acids: CASSSPLARLHNEQFF.

The chain couples TRBV7-3 to TRBJ1-2, with TRBD1 matching over 11 bases. Germline CDR1 and CDR2: SGHTA and FQGTGA. The CDR3 sequence is 15 residues long. V lost 2 bases to trimming and J lost 4 bases; unmatched junction nucleotides: 3. The CDR3: CASSLAGTGGYGYTF. The CDR3 DNA follows: TGTGCCAGCAGCTTAGCTGGGACAGGGGGCTATGGCTACACCTTC.

The CDR3 nucleotides are TGTGCCAGCAGTGAATCCAGGTACGACTCCTACGAGCAGTACTTC. It codes for CASSESRYDSYEQYF. The chain uses TRBV25-1 and TRBJ2-7; D is unresolved. CDR3 length: 15 residues. The germline CDR1 and CDR2 sequences are MGHDK and SYGVNS. V was trimmed by 1 base and J by 0 bases, leaving 10 bases between them.

V is TRBV3-1 (or the pseudogene TRBV3-2) and J is TRBJ2-5; D may be TRBD1 (6 bases). The CDR3 extends over 16 amino acids. Germline CDR1 LGHDT, CDR2 YNNKEL (reference sequence). Trimming took off 3 bases at V and 5 bases at J, with 19 bases between the two ends. The CDR3, as DNA: TGTGCCAGCAGCCAGGTTATAGCAGGGGCTTTTGAGACCCAGTACTTC. This gives the protein CASSQVIAGAFETQYF.

This clone came up many times. V usage is TRBV27 and J usage is TRBJ2-2; D is perhaps TRBD2 (5 bases). The V gene lost 5 bases and the J gene lost 2 bases, with 12 bases spanning the gap. This CDR3 comprises 15 residues. In germline, CDR1 is MNHEY, CDR2 SMNVEV (reference sequence). The CDR3 loop reads CASSLGVGNTGELFF. CDR3 DNA: TGTGCCAGCAGTCTCGGGGTTGGAAACACCGGGGAGCTGTTTTTT.

This chain joins TRBV3-1 (or the pseudogene TRBV3-2) and TRBJ2-1; maybe TRBD2 (7 bases). The germline CDR1 and CDR2 sequences are LGHDT and YNNKEL (reference sequence). The CDR3 length is 16 residues. Trimming took 4 bases from V and 9 from J, leaving 22 bases between them. The CDR3 DNA reads TGTGCCAGCAGCCCGTTTATGGGGGGGCTACAAGGTGAGCAGTTCTTC. Translating gives CASSPFMGGLQGEQFF.

This clone occurred a few times. V usage is TRBV7-3 and J usage is TRBJ2-3; a possible D gene is TRBD1 (5 bases). The V gene's germline CDR1 is SGHTA and CDR2 FQGTGA. CDR3 size: 14 residues. The ends were cut back, 7 bases at V and 4 bases at J, with 15 bases in the middle. The CDR3 reads CASNDNRIADTQYF. The CDR3 coding sequence is TGTGCCAGCAATGACAACAGGATCGCAGATACGCAGTATTTT. Full variable domain (outside the CDR3, taken from reference TRBV7-3 and TRBJ2-3): GAGVSQTPSNKVTEKGKYVELRCDPISGHTALYWYRQSLGQGPEFLIYFQGTGAADDSGLPNDRFFAVRPEGSVSTLKIQRTERGDSAVYLCASNDNRIADTQYFGPGTRLTVL.

The chain combines TRBV7-2 with TRBJ2-2; TRBD2 matches at 10 bases. Trimming at V came to 4 bases and at J to 0 bases, leaving 2 bases not matched to a gene. Germline values: CDR1 SGHTA, CDR2 FQGNSA. CDR3 length: 16 amino acids. The CDR3 bases are TGTGCCAGCAGCTCAACTAGCGGGACGAACACCGGGGAGCTGTTTTTT. Encoded protein: CASSSTSGTNTGELFF.

This clone was observed a single time. The V call is TRBV4-3, the J call TRBJ1-2; D is possibly TRBD1 (6 bases). CDR1 is LGHNA, CDR2 YSLEER, per germline. The ends were cut back, 0 bases at V and 8 bases at J, with 16 bases in the middle. This CDR3 comprises 15 residues. CDR3 sequence (DNA): TGCGCCAGCAGCCAAGATCACAGGGCCCCGAGGGGCTACACCTTC. It is translated as CASSQDHRAPRGYTF.

The chain carries TRBV12-3 or TRBV12-4 and TRBJ1-4, with D uncertain. The V end was cut by 6 bases, the J end by 5 bases, with 7 bases between. This CDR3 region has 12 residues. Here the CDR3 reads CASSIRNEKLFF. As DNA, the CDR3 is TGTGCCAGCAGCATCAGGAATGAAAAACTGTTTTTT.